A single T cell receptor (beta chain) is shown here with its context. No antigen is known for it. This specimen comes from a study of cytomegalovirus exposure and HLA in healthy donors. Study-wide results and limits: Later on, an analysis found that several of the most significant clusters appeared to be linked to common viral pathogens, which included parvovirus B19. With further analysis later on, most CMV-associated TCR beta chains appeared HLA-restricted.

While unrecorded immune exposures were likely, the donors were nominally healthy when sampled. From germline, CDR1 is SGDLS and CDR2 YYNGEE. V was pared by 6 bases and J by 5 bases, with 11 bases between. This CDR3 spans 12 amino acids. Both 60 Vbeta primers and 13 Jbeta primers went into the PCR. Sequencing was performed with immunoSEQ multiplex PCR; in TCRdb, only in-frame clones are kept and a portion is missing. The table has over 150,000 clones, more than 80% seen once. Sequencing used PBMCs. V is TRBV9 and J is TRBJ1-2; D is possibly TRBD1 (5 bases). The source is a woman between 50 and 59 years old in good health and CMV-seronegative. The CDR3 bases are TGTGCCAGCACCGACAGAGATTATGGCTACACCTTC. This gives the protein CASTDRDYGYTF. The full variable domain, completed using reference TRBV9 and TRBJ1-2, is DSGVTQTPKHLITATGQRVTLRCSPRSGDLSVYWYQQSLDQGLQFLIQYYNGEERAKGNILERFSAQQFPDLHSELNLSSLELGDSALYFCASTDRDYGYTFGSGTRLTVV.